Here is one T cell receptor beta chain with its context. What it binds is not known. Deep was the level used in running the assay. The repertoire was sequenced with immunoSEQ multiplex PCR; TCRdb's copy has only in-frame clones and lacks some. The sample lists millions of clones, roughly 96% occurring once. This specimen comes from a study of shared clonotypes between healthy human individuals. Study overall: Researchers assigned three CD4 naive, three CD4 memory, two CD8 naive and one CD8 memory plate to each donor. Regarding the study as a whole: When naive CD4 clonotypes were compared across a handful of donors, around 5% were shared. Genetic and exposure-history diversity was limited by the few donors.

There are 16 residues in the CDR3. Trimming stripped 0 bases from V and 0 bases from J, with 10 bases between. Germline CDR1 and CDR2: SGHRS and YFSETQ. The sequence derives from a young man in good health. The source material was naive CD4+ T cells sorted from blood. Subset in this sample: CD45RA+ positively selected. The chain uses TRBV5-1 and TRBJ2-4; D could derive from TRBD1 or TRBD2 (5 bases each). The CDR3 DNA sequence: TGCGCCAGCAGCTTGGCGGGGACGCGAGCCAAAAACATTCAGTACTTC. This encodes CASSLAGTRAKNIQYF.